This TCR beta chain appears in the sequencing data of a study of cytomegalovirus exposure and HLA in healthy donors. With respect to this clone: The antigen is undetermined.

The donors were part of the roughly 130-subject validation cohort, which stood apart from the roughly 670-subject first cohort. Germline V gene sequence: CDR1 SEHNR, CDR2 FQNEAQ (reference sequence). Trimming took 2 bases from V and 4 from J; bases not matched to a gene: 8. This CDR3 spans 17 amino acids. Sequencing was performed with immunoSEQ multiplex PCR; in TCRdb, only in-frame clones are kept and a portion is missing. The data hold approximately 120,000 clones, with about nine tenths observed a single time. Study-wide results and limits: Through in vitro validation, three CMV-associated chains were shown to be specific for CMV antigens.

The sequence derives from a woman aged 18-29 years in good health and CMV-seronegative. The sequenced sample was PBMCs. The V call is TRBV7-9, the J call TRBJ2-2; 9 nucleotides line up with TRBD1. The CDR3 reads CASSLILRTGATGELFF. CDR3 sequence (DNA): TGTGCCAGCAGCTTAATTCTAAGGACAGGGGCCACCGGGGAGCTGTTTTTT. The complete variable domain, with remaining parts taken from reference TRBV7-9 and TRBJ2-2, reads DTGVSQNPRHKITKRGQNVTFRCDPISEHNRLYWYRQTLGQGPEFLTYFQNEAQLEKSRLLSDRFSAERPKGSFSTLEIQRTEQGDSAMYLCASSLILRTGATGELFFGEGSRLTVL.